Reported below is one TCR beta chain. Its specificity is unknown. The entry originates in a study of T cell responses to AZD1222 COVID-19 vaccine. The protocol was immunoSEQ multiplex PCR, while the TCRdb copy is restricted to in-frame clones and leaves out a portion. Of around 120,000 clones detected, roughly 90% appear once; the ten largest clones hold 3.5% to 4.5%. Study-wide points: Spike-specific TCRs gained breadth and depth after people received two AZD1222 doses. Baseline testing showed seropositivity in only 6 or 7 AZD1222 recipients. There were mostly white British donors and more females than males, and clonal diversity was possibly underestimated.

Per the germline V gene, CDR1 is LGHDT and CDR2 is YNNKEL (reference sequence). V was clipped by 5 bases and J by 5 bases, with 6 bases between them. This CDR3 is built from 12 residues. Material: peripheral blood, obtained on day 0 of AZD1222 vaccination. The clonotype originates from an adult in good health. This chain links TRBV3-1 (or the pseudogene TRBV3-2) with TRBJ1-4; no reliable D call. The CDR3 here is CASSERNEKLFF. As DNA, the CDR3 is TGTGCCAGCAGCGAAAGGAATGAAAAACTGTTTTTT.